Presented here are 17 T cell receptor beta chains from one specimen sequenced in a study of early stage breast cancer tumors. The repertoire was sequenced with immunoSEQ multiplex PCR; TCRdb's copy has only in-frame clones and lacks some. The sample consists of some 58,000 clones, 70% to 80% of them appearing once. Sequencing used blood. These receptors all stem from a person under 45 with breast cancer.

The chain couples TRBV9 to TRBJ2-1; a weak D match, TRBD1 (6 bases). Germline V CDR1 and CDR2: SGDLS, YYNGEE. CDR3 length equals 15 residues. Trimming left V 0 bases short and J 4 bases short, with 11 bases between. For the CDR3, the DNA is TGTGCCAGCAGCGTAGAAACAGGGTCTTACAATGAGCAGTTCTTC. This encodes CASSVETGSYNEQFF.

This sequence joins TRBV7-2 and TRBJ2-1; D ambiguous. The CDR3 covers 16 residues. Trimming removed 0 bases at V and 9 bases at J, with 18 bases between. CDR1 is SGHTA and CDR2 is FQGNSA in the germline V gene. The CDR3 DNA follows: TGTGCCAGCAGCTTAGCAAATTGGGGTCTGGGAATTGAGCAGTTCTTC. Protein product: CASSLANWGLGIEQFF.

V gene TRBV19 combines with J gene TRBJ2-7; D is possibly TRBD1 (5 bases). V gave up 5 bases and J gave up 3 bases, with 14 bases separating them. Germline loops: CDR1 LNHDA, CDR2 SQIVND (reference sequence). The CDR3 covers 14 residues. The CDR3 protein is CASSLTEKLYEQYF. The CDR3 DNA sequence: TGTGCCAGTAGTTTGACAGAAAAACTCTACGAGCAGTACTTC.

This chain uses TRBV7-9 with TRBJ2-2; 7 bases are a match to TRBD1. CDR1 is SEHNR, CDR2 FQNEAQ, per germline (reference sequence). The V gene end was trimmed by 1 base and the J gene end by 4 bases; junction bases not matched to a gene: 3. This CDR3 contains 15 residues. The CDR3 here is CASSLGQGATGELFF. The CDR3 bases are TGTGCCAGCAGCTTAGGACAGGGAGCCACCGGGGAGCTGTTTTTT.

V gene TRBV19 combines with J gene TRBJ2-2; tentative D call: TRBD1 (6 bases). Trimming shortened V by 1 base and J by 4 bases, and 10 bases separated the two germline ends. Germline CDR1 reads LNHDA; CDR2 reads SQIVND (reference sequence). The CDR3 runs 15 residues. CDR3 amino acids: CASSIGTRGTGELFF. In DNA form, the CDR3 reads TGTGCCAGTAGTATAGGAACCAGGGGCACCGGGGAGCTGTTTTTT.

The sample holds a few counts of this clone. The rearrangement joins TRBV10-3 to TRBJ2-7, with TRBD2 matching 13 bases. The V and J ends lost 6 bases and 3 bases, in that order; junction bases with no gene match: 2. This CDR3 contains 14 residues. Per germline, CDR1 ENHRY and CDR2 SYGVKD. The CDR3 loop reads CAIRGTSGIYEQYF. The CDR3 coding sequence is TGTGCCATCAGGGGGACTAGCGGGATCTACGAGCAGTACTTC.

The rearrangement links TRBV7-9 to TRBJ1-3, with 7 bases lining up with TRBD1. CDR1 and CDR2 (germline): SEHNR, FQNEAQ (reference sequence). This CDR3 has 14 residues. With 7 bases clipped from V and 4 bases from J, the junction kept 7 bases outside the gene matches. The CDR3 DNA reads as TGTGCCAGCACCGCCGGGACAGCCGGAAACACCATATATTTT. It yields the protein CASTAGTAGNTIYF.

A few counts support this clone. V and J are TRBV6-5 and TRBJ1-2, with D perhaps TRBD1 (5 bases). The CDR3 sequence is 13 residues long. Germline CDR1 MNHEY, CDR2 SVGAGI. The V and J ends lost 5 bases and 7 bases respectively, with 14 bases between them. CDR3 bases: TGTGCCAGCAGTGTCGGGGGTCTCTCTGGCTACACCTTC. Its translation is CASSVGGLSGYTF.

Comment on this clone: The junction shows a germline mismatch at one end, possibly a read error. The V and J genes are TRBV7-7 and TRBJ2-5, with TRBD2 matching over 11 bases. This CDR3 has 17 amino acids. Germline CDR1 reads SSHAT; CDR2 reads FNYEAQ (reference sequence). CDR3 amino acids: CASSSSAFGLAGETQYF. CDR3 in DNA: TGTGCTAGCAGCTCCTCCGCCTTTGGACTAGCGGGAGAGACCCAGTACTTC.

A single count supports this clone. The rearrangement links TRBV5-1 to TRBJ1-2; no reliable D call. Per the germline V gene, CDR1 is SGHRS and CDR2 is YFSETQ. This CDR3 contains 15 residues. V was clipped by 4 bases and J by 0 bases, with 13 bases between them. The CDR3 protein is CASSLAGFANYGYTF. DNA of the CDR3: TGCGCCAGCAGCCTGGCGGGCTTCGCTAACTATGGCTACACCTTC.

The chain recombines TRBV11-2 with TRBJ2-3; TRBD1 matches at 7 bases. Germline CDR1 SGHAT, CDR2 FQNNGV. The trim removed 5 bases at V and 4 bases at J, leaving 9 bases unmatched. This CDR3 has 15 residues. In nucleotides, the CDR3 is TGTGCCAGCAGCACCTACAGGGGCAGAGCAGATACGCAGTATTTT. Residues: CASSTYRGRADTQYF.

The rearrangement uses TRBV2 and TRBJ2-1; 10 bases agree with TRBD2. The length of the CDR3 is 14 residues. With V trimmed by 6 bases and J by 8 bases, 7 bases remained unmatched. In germline, CDR1 is SNHLY, CDR2 FYNNEI. CDR3 amino acids: CASRLAGGIDEQFF. The CDR3 DNA is TGTGCCAGCAGATTAGCGGGAGGCATCGATGAGCAGTTCTTC.

The chain links TRBV7-5 to TRBJ1-2. TRBV7-5 is shown as a pseudogene. The CDR3 is made up of 22 amino acids. CDR3 protein: CVRSLPNLRSIPGRSIGYGYTF. The DNA of the CDR3 is TGTGTCAGAAGCTTACCTAACCTACGGTCAATACCTGGTAGGAGTATTGGGTATGGCTACACCTTC.

V usage is TRBV15 and J usage is TRBJ1-6; D remains unclear. The germline CDR1 and CDR2 sequences are LNHNV and YYDKDF (reference sequence). Trimming left V 1 base short and J 7 bases short, with 5 bases between. The CDR3 totals 13 residues. For the CDR3, the DNA is TGTGCCACCAGCAGAGCGGGGAATTCACCCCTCCACTTT. Translated, it gives CATSRAGNSPLHF.

The V gene is TRBV5-1, the J gene TRBJ1-4; D uncertain. Germline assignment: CDR1 SGHRS and CDR2 YFSETQ. The V gene lost 4 bases and the J gene lost 3 bases, with 16 bases spanning the gap. This CDR3 is 16 amino acids long. The DNA of the CDR3 is TGCGCCAGCAGCCCTCGCCCCCGGGGAGCTAATGAAAAACTGTTTTTT. Amino acids: CASSPRPRGANEKLFF.

This chain joins TRBV19 and TRBJ2-7; a weak D match, TRBD1 (6 bases). V dropped 1 base and J dropped 0 bases, with 13 bases sitting between them. The CDR3 contains 16 residues. CDR1 LNHDA and CDR2 SQIVND come from the germline V gene (reference sequence). The CDR3 reads CASSIGHRVYSYEQYF. Written as DNA, the CDR3 is TGTGCCAGTAGTATAGGCCACAGGGTTTACTCCTACGAGCAGTACTTC.

The chain has TRBV5-4 and TRBJ2-7; D is perhaps TRBD2 (6 bases). The ends were cut back, 3 bases at V and 4 bases at J, with 17 bases in the middle. There are 15 residues in the CDR3. CDR1 is SGHNT, CDR2 YYREEE, per germline (reference sequence). The CDR3 nucleotides are TGTGCCAGCAGCTCGGGACGCGGGGAACCTTACGAGCAGTACTTC. Amino acids: CASSSGRGEPYEQYF. Using reference TRBV5-4 and TRBJ2-7 for the parts outside the CDR3, the full variable domain is ETGVTQSPTHLIKTRGQQVTLRCSSQSGHNTVSWYQQALGQGPQFIFQYYREEENGRGNFPPRFSGLQFPNYSSELNVNALELDDSALYLCASSSGRGEPYEQYFGPGTRLTVT.